A selection of T cell receptor beta chains follows, all from one sample in a study of blood T cell repertoires in COVID-19. The protocol was immunoSEQ multiplex PCR, while the TCRdb copy is restricted to in-frame clones and leaves out a portion. The table records more than 70,000 clones, roughly 84% of them present only once. The sequenced sample consisted of peripheral blood. The receptors originated from a woman aged 80 or older in a cohort sampled during active or convalescent COVID-19. Each CDR3 is given with its conserved first and last residue. Fields, in order: CDR3 DNA, CDR3 protein, V gene, D gene, CDR3 length, J gene, clone size. A D gene is named only where the DNA matches it firmly. Only some rows state a clone size, as once, few, many or a class for expanded clones.

TGTGCCAGCAGTACACAGGGTTACAATGAGCAGTTCTTC	CASSTQGYNEQFF	TRBV28	.	13	TRBJ2-1	.
TGTGCCAGCAGCCAAGTTTCAGGGGCAGTTTGGTACAATGAGCAGTTCTTC	CASSQVSGAVWYNEQFF	TRBV3-1/TRBV3-2	.	17	TRBJ2-1	.
TGTGCCAGCAATAACAGGGCCGCGGTCAATGAGCAGTTCTTC	CASNNRAAVNEQFF	TRBV6-5	.	14	TRBJ2-1	.
TGTGCCATCAGTGACAGGGGTACCTCGTTCCATGAGCAGTTCTTC	CAISDRGTSFHEQFF	TRBV10-3	.	15	TRBJ2-1	.
TGTGCTAGTGGTTTGATAGATGGACAGTATTTT	CASGLIDGQYF	TRBV12-5	.	11	TRBJ1-3	.
TGTGCCAGGCCAGGGAAATCGAACACCGGGGAGCTGTTTTTT	CARPGKSNTGELFF	TRBV6-4	.	14	TRBJ2-2	.
TGCAGCGTTGGCGGGACAGGTTTCACTAGCACAGATACGCAGTATTTT	CSVGGTGFTSTDTQYF	TRBV29-1	TRBD1	16	TRBJ2-3	.
TGCAGCGTTAGCCTTAGCTCCAGTTACGAGCAGTACTTC	CSVSLSSSYEQYF	TRBV29-1	.	13	TRBJ2-7	.
TGTGCCAGCAGTGTTAGCACAGGTATTAGCAATCAGCCCCAGCATTTT	CASSVSTGISNQPQHF	TRBV28	.	16	TRBJ1-5	.
TGTGCCACCCAAGACACAATGAACACTGAAGCTTTCTTT	CATQDTMNTEAFF	TRBV19	.	13	TRBJ1-1	.
TGTGCCAGCAGCGAGGGGGCCCTTGAGACCCAGTACTTC	CASSEGALETQYF	TRBV7-9	TRBD1	13	TRBJ2-5	.
TGTGCCACCAGCAGAGATGCGTACCCCTACTCTGGAAACACCATATATTTT	CATSRDAYPYSGNTIYF	TRBV15	.	17	TRBJ1-3	once
TGTGCCAGCAGCTTCGTTGGGACTAGCGGGACCACCGGGGAGCTGTTTTTT	CASSFVGTSGTTGELFF	TRBV7-3	TRBD2	17	TRBJ2-2	few
TGTGCCTTCAGATCCGGGACAGGAGTTGATAGCTCCTACGAGCAGTACTTC	CAFRSGTGVDSSYEQYF	TRBV30	TRBD1	17	TRBJ2-7	.